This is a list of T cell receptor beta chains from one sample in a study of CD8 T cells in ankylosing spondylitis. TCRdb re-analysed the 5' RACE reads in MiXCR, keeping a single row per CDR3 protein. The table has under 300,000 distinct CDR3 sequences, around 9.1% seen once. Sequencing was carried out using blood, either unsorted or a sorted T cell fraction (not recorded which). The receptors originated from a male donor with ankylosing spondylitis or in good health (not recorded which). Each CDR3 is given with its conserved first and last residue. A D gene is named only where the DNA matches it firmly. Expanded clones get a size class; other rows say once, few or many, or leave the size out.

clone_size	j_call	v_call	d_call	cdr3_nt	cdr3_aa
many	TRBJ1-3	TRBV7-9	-	TGTGCCAGCAGCATGACTGGAAACACCATATATTTT	CASSMTGNTIYF
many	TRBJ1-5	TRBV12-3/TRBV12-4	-	TGTGCCAGCACCGGTTACGTGAAGGAGCCCCAGCATTTT	CASTGYVKEPQHF
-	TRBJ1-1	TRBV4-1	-	TGCGCCAGCAGCCAAGTAGCAGGGAAGGCTGAAGCTTTCTTT	CASSQVAGKAEAFF
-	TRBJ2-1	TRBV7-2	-	TGTGCCAGCAGCTTAGCGCGGGGAACAGGGGCGAGCTCCTACAATGAGCAGTTCTTC	CASSLARGTGASSYNEQFF
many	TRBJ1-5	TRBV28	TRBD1	TGTGCCAGCAGTTCGACAGGGGGCGATCAGCCCCAGCATTTT	CASSSTGGDQPQHF
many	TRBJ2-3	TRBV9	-	TGTGCCAGCACCCGGGGCGGATCTCCAGGCACAGATACGCAGTATTTT	CASTRGGSPGTDTQYF
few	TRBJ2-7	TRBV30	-	TGTGCCTGGAGTTTATCGGGGGCTAGATCCTACGAGCAGTACTTC	CAWSLSGARSYEQYF
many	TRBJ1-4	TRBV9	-	TGTGCCAGCAGCGTAGAGGCAGGATCTAATGAAAAACTGTTTTTT	CASSVEAGSNEKLFF
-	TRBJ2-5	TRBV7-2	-	TGTGCCAGCAGCTTTGCCGGGGGCCAAGAGACCCAGTACTTC	CASSFAGGQETQYF
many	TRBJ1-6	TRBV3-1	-	TGTGCCAGCAGCCAAGTGGAGTCCTTACGTAATTCACCCCTCCACTTT	CASSQVESLRNSPLHF
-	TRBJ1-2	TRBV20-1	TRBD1	TGCAGTTCCTCAAGAGGGGGCCCGTATGGCTACTCCTTC	CSSSRGGPYGYSF
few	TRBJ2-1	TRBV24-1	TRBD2	TGTGCCACCAGTGATGGGGCTAGCGGTGGGGGAAATGAGCAGTTCTTC	CATSDGASGGGNEQFF
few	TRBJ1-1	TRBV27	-	TGTGCCAGCAGTTGGCGGTGGGGACCTTGGGCTTTCTTT	CASSWRWGPWAFF
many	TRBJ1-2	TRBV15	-	TGTGCCACCACCACCGGGGGGGCTGCTAACTATGGCTACACCTTC	CATTTGGAANYGYTF
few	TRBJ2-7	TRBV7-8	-	TGTGCCAGCAGCTTAGAGTTTGGCAGGGCCTACGAGCAGTACTTC	CASSLEFGRAYEQYF
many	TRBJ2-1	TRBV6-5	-	TGTGCCAGCAGTTACTCGAAAGGGTTTAGCCGGTGGGATGAGCAGTTCTTC	CASSYSKGFSRWDEQFF
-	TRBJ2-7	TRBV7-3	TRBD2	TGTGCCAGCAGCTTATTCGGGGGGGCGCGCGAGCAGTACTTC	CASSLFGGAREQYF
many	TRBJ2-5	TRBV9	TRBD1	TGTGCCAGCAGCGTAGCGGCGACAGGGTTGGAGACCCAGTACTTC	CASSVAATGLETQYF
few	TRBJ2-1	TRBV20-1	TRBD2	TGCAGTGCTAGAGATAGACTAGCGGGAGGAAAGTTCTTC	CSARDRLAGGKFF
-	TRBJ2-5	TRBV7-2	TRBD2	TGTGCCAGCAGCCCCTCTAGCGGGAGGGTACAGACCCAGTACTTC	CASSPSSGRVQTQYF
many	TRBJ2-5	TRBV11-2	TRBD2	TGTGCCAGCAGCTGGAATCGTGGCGGGGGGAATCAAGAGACCCAGTACTTC	CASSWNRGGGNQETQYF
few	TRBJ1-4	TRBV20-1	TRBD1	TGCAGTGCTAGGGACATCAGGGGGCCGGATGAAAAACTGTTTTTT	CSARDIRGPDEKLFF
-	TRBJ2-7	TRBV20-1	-	TGCAGTGCTTTGAAGGACACCGCGAGGAACGAGCAGTACTTC	CSALKDTARNEQYF
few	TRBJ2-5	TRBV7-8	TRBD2	TGTGCCAGCAGCTTCGGGACTAGCGGACCCTCGGAGACCCAGTACTTC	CASSFGTSGPSETQYF
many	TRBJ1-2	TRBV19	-	TGTGCCAGTAGTATCATCTTGGAGTTGGACTATGGCTACACCTTC	CASSIILELDYGYTF
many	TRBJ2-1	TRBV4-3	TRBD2	TGCGCCAGCAGCCAGGGACTAGTCTTAGTGAATGAGCAGTTCTTC	CASSQGLVLVNEQFF
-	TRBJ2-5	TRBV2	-	TGTGCCAGCAGTGCTCTGCCCAGGCCTCAAGAGACCCAGTACTTC	CASSALPRPQETQYF
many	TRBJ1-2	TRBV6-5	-	TGTGCCAGCAGTTACCGGAGGGGGGATGGCTACACCTTC	CASSYRRGDGYTF
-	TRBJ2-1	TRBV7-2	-	TGTGCCAGCGCGCTAGCCCGGGAGCAGTTCTTC	CASALAREQFF
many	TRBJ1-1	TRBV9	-	TGTGCCAGCAGCGTAAGCCCGAACACTGAAGCTTTCTTT	CASSVSPNTEAFF
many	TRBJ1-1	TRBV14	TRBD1	TGTGCCAGCAGCCTCCTCCGGGACAGCAGGTTGCGAGCTTTCTTT	CASSLLRDSRLRAFF
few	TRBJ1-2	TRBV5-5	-	TGTGCCAGCAGCTTGTTCCAGGGACTCGAATATGGCTACACCTTC	CASSLFQGLEYGYTF
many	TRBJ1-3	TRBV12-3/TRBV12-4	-	TGTGCCAGCAGTTTAGCCAGCTCTGGAAACACCATATATTTT	CASSLASSGNTIYF
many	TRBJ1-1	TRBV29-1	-	TGCAGCGTAGCAGGGGTTAACACTGAAGCTTTCTTT	CSVAGVNTEAFF
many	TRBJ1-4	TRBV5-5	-	TGTGCCAGCAGCCAGACTCCTCCGGGCACCACGGGGGAAAAACTGTTTTTT	CASSQTPPGTTGEKLFF
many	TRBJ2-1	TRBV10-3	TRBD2	TGTGCCATCAGTGATGACACCGGGACTAGCGAATACAATGAGCAGTTCTTC	CAISDDTGTSEYNEQFF
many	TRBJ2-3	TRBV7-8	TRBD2	TGTGCCAGCAGCTTATATGGGGGGGATACAGATACGCAGTATTTT	CASSLYGGDTDTQYF
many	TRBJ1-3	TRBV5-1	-	TGCGCCAGCAGCTTGAGCGGCTCTGGAAACACCATATATTTT	CASSLSGSGNTIYF
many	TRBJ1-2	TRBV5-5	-	TGTGCCAGCAGCTTGTCCACTACGGAAAACTATGGCTACACCTTC	CASSLSTTENYGYTF
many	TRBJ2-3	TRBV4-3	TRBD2	TGCGCCAGCAGCCAAGTCCTAGCGGGAGACAGAGATACGCAGTATTTT	CASSQVLAGDRDTQYF
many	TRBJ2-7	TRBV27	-	TGTGCCAGCAGTTTAATGTCGGGAAGCGAGCAGTACTTC	CASSLMSGSEQYF
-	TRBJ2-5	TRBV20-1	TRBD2	TGCAGTGCTGAAAGCGGTGGACTAGCGGGAGCAGTCGGGGAGACCCAGTACTTC	CSAESGGLAGAVGETQYF
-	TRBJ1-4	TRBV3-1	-	TGTGCCAGCAGCTCCCAGGGTGAAAAACTGTTTTTT	CASSSQGEKLFF
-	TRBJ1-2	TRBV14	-	TGTGCCAGCAGCCGAGAGGTCGGGTCTGGCTACACCTTC	CASSREVGSGYTF
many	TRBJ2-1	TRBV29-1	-	TGCAGCGTTCAAGGACTTAACTACAATGAGCAGTTCTTC	CSVQGLNYNEQFF
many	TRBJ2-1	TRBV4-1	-	TGCGCCAGCAGCCTCAAATGGGCTAGCAGCTACAATGAGCAGTTCTTC	CASSLKWASSYNEQFF
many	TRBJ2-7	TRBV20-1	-	TGCAGTGCCCGACAGGTGGAGGGCTTTGAGGAGCAGTACTTC	CSARQVEGFEEQYF
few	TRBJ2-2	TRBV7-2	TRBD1	TGTGCCAGCAGCTTATCAGGGGGCTATAACACCGGGGAGCTGTTTTTT	CASSLSGGYNTGELFF
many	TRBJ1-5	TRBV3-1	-	TGTGCCAGCAGCCCCTCAAACAGGGATCAGCCCCAGCATTTT	CASSPSNRDQPQHF
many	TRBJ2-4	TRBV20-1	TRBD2	TGCAGTGCTAGGGTCGTCAGCGGGGGCATTCAGTACTTC	CSARVVSGGIQYF
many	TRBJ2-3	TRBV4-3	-	TGCGCCAGCAGCCAAGGGTCCAGCGCTCAAGATACGCAGTATTTT	CASSQGSSAQDTQYF
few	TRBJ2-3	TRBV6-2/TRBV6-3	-	TGTGCCAGCAGCCCCACAGGGTTCACAGATACGCAGTATTTT	CASSPTGFTDTQYF